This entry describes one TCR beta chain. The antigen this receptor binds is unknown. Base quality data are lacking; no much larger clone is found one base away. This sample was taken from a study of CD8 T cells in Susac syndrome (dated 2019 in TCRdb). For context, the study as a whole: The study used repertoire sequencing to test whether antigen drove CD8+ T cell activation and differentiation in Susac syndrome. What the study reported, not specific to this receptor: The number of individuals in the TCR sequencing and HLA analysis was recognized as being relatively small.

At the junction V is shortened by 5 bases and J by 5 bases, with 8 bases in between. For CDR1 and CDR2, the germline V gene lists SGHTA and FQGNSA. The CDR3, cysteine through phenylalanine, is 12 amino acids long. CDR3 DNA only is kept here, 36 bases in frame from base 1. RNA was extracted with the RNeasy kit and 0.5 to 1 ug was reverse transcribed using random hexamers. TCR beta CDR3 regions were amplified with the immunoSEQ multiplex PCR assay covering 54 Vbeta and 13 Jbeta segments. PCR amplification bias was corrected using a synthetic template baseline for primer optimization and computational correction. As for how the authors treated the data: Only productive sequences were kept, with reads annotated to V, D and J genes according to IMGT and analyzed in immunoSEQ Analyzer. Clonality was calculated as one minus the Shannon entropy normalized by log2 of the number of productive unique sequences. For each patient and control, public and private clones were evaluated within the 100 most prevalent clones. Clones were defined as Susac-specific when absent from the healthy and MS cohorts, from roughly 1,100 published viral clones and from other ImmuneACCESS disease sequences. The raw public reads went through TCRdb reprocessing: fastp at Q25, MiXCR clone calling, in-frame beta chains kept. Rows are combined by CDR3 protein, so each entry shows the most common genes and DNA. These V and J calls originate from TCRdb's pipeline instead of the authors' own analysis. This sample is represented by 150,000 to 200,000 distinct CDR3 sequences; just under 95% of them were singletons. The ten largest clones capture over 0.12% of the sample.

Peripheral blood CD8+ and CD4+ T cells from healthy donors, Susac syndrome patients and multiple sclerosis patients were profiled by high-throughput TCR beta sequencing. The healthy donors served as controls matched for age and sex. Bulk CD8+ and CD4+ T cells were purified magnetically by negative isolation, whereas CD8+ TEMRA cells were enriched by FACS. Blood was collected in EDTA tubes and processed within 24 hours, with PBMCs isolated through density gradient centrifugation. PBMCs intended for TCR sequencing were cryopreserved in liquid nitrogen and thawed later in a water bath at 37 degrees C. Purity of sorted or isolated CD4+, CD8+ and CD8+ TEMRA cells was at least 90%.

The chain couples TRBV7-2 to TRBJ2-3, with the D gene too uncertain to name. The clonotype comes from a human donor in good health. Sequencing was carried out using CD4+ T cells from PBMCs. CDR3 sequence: CASSQTGDTQYF. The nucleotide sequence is TGTGCCAGCAGCCAGACTGGAGATACGCAGTATTTT. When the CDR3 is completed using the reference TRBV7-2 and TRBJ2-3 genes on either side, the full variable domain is GAGVSQSPSNKVTEKGKDVELRCDPISGHTALYWYRQSLGQGLEFLIYFQGNSAPDKSGLPSDRFSAERTGGSVSTLTIQRTQQEDSAVYLCASSQTGDTQYFGPGTRLTVL.